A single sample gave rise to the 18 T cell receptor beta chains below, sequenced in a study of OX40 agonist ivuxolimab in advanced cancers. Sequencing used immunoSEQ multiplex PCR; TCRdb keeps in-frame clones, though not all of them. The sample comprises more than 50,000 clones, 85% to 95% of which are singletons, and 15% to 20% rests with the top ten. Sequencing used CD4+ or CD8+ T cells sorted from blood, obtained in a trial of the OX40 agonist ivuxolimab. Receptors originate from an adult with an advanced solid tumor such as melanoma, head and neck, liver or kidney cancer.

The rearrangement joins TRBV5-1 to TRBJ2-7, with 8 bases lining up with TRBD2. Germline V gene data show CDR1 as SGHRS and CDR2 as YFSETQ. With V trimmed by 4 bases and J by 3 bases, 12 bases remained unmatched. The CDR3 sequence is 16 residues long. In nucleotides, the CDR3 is TGCGCCAGCAGCCCCTTAGCGGGAAATTATAACTACGAGCAGTACTTC. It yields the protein CASSPLAGNYNYEQYF.

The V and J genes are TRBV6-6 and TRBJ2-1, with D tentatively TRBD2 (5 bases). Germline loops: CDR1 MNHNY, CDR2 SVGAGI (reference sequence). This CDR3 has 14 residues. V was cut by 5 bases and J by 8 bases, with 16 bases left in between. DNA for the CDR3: TGTGCCAGCAGTAGGCTAGCAGTAAACGATGAGCAGTTCTTC. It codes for CASSRLAVNDEQFF.

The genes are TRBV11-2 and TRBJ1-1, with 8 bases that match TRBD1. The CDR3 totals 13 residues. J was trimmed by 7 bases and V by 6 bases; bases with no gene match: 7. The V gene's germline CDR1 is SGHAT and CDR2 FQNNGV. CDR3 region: CASREQGGIEAFF. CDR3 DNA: TGTGCCAGCAGGGAACAGGGGGGGATTGAAGCTTTCTTT.

CDR3 nucleotides: TGTGCCAGCAGCTCCAGGGAAAACATTCAGTACTTC. Translating it yields CASSSRENIQYF. The chain uses TRBV13 and TRBJ2-4; weak D call: TRBD1 (5 bases). V lost 4 bases and J 5 bases, leaving 6 bases between the germline ends. CDR1 PRHDT and CDR2 FYEKMQ come from the germline V gene (reference sequence). This CDR3 is 12 amino acids long.

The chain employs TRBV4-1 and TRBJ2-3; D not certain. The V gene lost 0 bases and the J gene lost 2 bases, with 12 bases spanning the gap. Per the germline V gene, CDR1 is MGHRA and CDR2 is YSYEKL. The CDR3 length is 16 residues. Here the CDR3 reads CASSQDSFLDTDTQYF. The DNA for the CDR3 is TGCGCCAGCAGCCAAGATTCCTTTCTAGACACAGATACGCAGTATTTT.

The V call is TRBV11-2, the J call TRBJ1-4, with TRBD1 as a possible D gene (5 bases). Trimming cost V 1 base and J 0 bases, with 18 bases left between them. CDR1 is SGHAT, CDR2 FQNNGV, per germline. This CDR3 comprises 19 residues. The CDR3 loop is CASSLAWGRTTSTNEKLFF. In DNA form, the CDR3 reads TGTGCCAGCAGCTTAGCTTGGGGCAGGACGACCTCAACTAATGAAAAACTGTTTTTT.

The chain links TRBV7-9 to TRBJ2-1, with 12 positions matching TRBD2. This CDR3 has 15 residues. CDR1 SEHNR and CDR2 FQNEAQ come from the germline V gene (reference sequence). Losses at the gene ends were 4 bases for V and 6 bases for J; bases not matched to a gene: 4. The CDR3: CASSWRTSGANEQFF. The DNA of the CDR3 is TGTGCCAGCAGCTGGAGGACTAGCGGGGCCAATGAGCAGTTCTTC.

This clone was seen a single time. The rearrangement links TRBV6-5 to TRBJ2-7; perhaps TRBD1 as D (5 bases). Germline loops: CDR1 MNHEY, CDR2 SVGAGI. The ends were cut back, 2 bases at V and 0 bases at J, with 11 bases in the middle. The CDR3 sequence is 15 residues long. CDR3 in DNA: TGTGCCAGCAGTTACGGGGCGGAGAGCTCCTACGAGCAGTACTTC. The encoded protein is CASSYGAESSYEQYF.

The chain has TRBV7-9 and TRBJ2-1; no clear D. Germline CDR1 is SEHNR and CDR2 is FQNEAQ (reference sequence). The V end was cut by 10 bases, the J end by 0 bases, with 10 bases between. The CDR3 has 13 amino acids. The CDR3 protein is CAIDPSSYNEQFF. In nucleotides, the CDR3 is TGTGCCATCGACCCGAGCTCCTACAATGAGCAGTTCTTC.

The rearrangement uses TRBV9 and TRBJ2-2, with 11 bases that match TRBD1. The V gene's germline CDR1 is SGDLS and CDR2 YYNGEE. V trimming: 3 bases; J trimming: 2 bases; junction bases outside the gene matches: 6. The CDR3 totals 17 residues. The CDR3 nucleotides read TGTGCCAGCAGCGCCGAGGGACAGGGGGATAACACCGGGGAGCTGTTTTTT. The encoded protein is CASSAEGQGDNTGELFF.

In DNA form, the CDR3 reads TGTGCCAGCAGTGGGGGAGCGGGAAGGTTCCCCTACGAGCAGTACTTC. It yields the protein CASSGGAGRFPYEQYF. V usage is TRBV28 and J usage is TRBJ2-7; 7 bases are shared with TRBD2. Trimming at V came to 5 bases and at J to 2 bases, leaving 12 bases not matched to a gene. The CDR3 is 16 residues long. Germline V CDR1 and CDR2: MDHEN, SYDVKM.

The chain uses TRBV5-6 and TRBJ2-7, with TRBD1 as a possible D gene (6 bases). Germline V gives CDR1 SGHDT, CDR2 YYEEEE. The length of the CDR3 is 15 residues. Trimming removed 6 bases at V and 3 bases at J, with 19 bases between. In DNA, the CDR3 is TGTGCCAGCAACCCTGGGGGCAGCGTTATCTACGAGCAGTACTTC. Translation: CASNPGGSVIYEQYF.

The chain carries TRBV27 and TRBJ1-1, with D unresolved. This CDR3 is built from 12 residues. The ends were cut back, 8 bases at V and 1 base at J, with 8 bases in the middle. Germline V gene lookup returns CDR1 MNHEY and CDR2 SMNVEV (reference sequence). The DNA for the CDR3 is TGTGCCAGCTTTACTGGGAACACTGAAGCTTTCTTT. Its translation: CASFTGNTEAFF.

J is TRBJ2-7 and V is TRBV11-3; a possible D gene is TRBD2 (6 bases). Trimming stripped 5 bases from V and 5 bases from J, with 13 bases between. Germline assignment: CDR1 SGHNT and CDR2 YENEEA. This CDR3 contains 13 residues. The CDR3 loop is CASSPGGVDEQYF. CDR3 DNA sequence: TGTGCCAGCAGCCCCGGAGGGGTGGACGAGCAGTACTTC.

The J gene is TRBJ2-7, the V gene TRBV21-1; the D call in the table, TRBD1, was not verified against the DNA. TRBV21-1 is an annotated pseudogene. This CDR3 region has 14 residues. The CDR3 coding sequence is TGTGCCAGCAAACCCAAGGGGGCCTCCTACGAGCAGTACTTC. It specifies CASKPKGASYEQYF.

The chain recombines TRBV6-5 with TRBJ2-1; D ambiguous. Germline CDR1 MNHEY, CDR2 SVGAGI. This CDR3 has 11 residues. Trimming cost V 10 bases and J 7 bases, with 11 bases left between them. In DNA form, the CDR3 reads TGTGCCACCCGTGAAGGAAATGAGCAGTTCTTC. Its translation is CATREGNEQFF.

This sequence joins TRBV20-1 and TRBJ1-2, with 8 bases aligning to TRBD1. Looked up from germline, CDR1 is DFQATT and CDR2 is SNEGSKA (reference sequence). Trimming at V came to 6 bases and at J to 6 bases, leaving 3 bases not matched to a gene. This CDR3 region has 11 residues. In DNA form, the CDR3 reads TGCAGTGCGCTGACAGGGGATGGCTACACCTTC. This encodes CSALTGDGYTF.

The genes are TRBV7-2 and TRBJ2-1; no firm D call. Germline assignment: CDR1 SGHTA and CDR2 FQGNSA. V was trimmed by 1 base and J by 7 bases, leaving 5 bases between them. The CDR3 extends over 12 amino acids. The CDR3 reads CASSLDGNEQFF. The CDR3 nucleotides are TGTGCCAGCAGCTTAGATGGGAATGAGCAGTTCTTC.